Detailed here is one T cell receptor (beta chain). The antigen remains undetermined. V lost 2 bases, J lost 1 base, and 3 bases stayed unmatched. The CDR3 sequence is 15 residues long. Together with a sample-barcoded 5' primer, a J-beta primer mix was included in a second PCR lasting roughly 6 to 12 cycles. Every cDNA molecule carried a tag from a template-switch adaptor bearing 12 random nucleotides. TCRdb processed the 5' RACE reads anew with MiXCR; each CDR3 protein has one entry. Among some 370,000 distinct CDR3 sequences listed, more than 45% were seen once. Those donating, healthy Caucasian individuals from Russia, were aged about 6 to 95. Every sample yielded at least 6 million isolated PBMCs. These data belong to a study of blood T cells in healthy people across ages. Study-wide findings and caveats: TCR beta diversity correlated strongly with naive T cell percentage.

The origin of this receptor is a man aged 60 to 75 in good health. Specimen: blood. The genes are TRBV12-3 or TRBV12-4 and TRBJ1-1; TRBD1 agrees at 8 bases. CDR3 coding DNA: TGTGCCAGCAGTTTATACGGACAGGGGAACACTGAAGCTTTCTTT. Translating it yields CASSLYGQGNTEAFF.